A single sample is the source of the 2 T cell receptor beta chains below, sequenced in a study of blood T cell repertoires in COVID-19. Profiled with immunoSEQ multiplex PCR; TCRdb holds only in-frame clones, not every one. Of roughly 150,000 clones in the sample, about four fifths were seen once. Specimen: peripheral blood. The receptors shown here come from a man between 65 and 79 years old with active or convalescent COVID-19.

CDR3: CASSFFMTGELFF. DNA for the CDR3: TGTGCCAGCAGTTTCTTTATGACCGGGGAGCTGTTTTTT. This chain connects TRBV27 to TRBJ2-2; unclear D gene. V was clipped by 3 bases and J by 5 bases, with 7 bases between them. CDR3 length: 13 amino acids. Germline loops: CDR1 MNHEY, CDR2 SMNVEV (reference sequence).

This sequence joins TRBV24-1 and TRBJ2-5; 9 bases are shared with TRBD1. Germline V gene lookup returns CDR1 KGHDR and CDR2 SFDVKD. The J segment lost 5 bases and the V segment lost 4 bases, leaving 7 bases of the junction unmatched. The CDR3 is 15 residues long. CDR3 sequence reads: CATSDPQGARETQYF. The CDR3 DNA reads as TGTGCCACCAGTGACCCACAGGGGGCTCGGGAGACCCAGTACTTC.